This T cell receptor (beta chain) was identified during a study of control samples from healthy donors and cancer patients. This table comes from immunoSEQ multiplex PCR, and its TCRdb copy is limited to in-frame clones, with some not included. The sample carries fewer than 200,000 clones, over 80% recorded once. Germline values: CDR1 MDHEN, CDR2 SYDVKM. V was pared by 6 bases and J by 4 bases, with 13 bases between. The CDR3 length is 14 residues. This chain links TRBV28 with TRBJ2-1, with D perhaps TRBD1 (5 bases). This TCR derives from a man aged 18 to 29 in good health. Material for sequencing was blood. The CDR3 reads CASSPAGLYNEQFF. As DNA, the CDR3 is TGTGCCAGCAGCCCCGCAGGGCTTTACAATGAGCAGTTCTTC.